This is a list of T cell receptor beta chains from one sample in a study of shared clonotypes between healthy human individuals. Sequencing used immunoSEQ multiplex PCR; TCRdb keeps in-frame clones, though not all of them. The sample has more than 2,000,000 clones; 85% to 95% are singletons. Sequencing used naive CD4+ T cells from PBMCs. The origin of the receptors is a man aged 18-30 years in good health. Some clones in this sample may be carry-over from other donors' samples. CDR3s include the opening cysteine and the closing phenylalanine or tryptophan. A D gene is named only where the DNA matches it firmly. Only part of the rows carry a size: once, few, many, or a class if the clone is expanded.

V gene	clone size	D gene	J gene	CDR3 protein	CDR3 DNA
TRBV25-1	.	.	TRBJ2-2	CASSETGTVRTGELFF	TGTGCCAGCAGTGAAACCGGGACCGTAAGGACCGGGGAGCTGTTTTTT
TRBV5-4	.	TRBD1	TRBJ1-2	CASSDGADRGGYGYTF	TGTGCCAGCAGCGATGGGGCGGACAGGGGAGGGTATGGCTACACCTTC
TRBV2	.	.	TRBJ1-5	CASGRQSNQPQHF	TGTGCCAGCGGGAGACAAAGCAATCAGCCCCAGCATTTT
TRBV7-2	.	.	TRBJ2-7	CASSPGPAYEQYF	TGTGCCAGCAGCCCGGGACCGGCCTACGAGCAGTACTTC
TRBV18	.	.	TRBJ2-3	CASSPKFTDTQYF	TGTGCCAGCTCACCAAAATTCACAGATACGCAGTATTTT
TRBV28	.	.	TRBJ2-6	CASSGDPRSGANVLTF	TGTGCCTCTTCGGGGGACCCTCGCTCTGGGGCCAACGTCCTGACTTTC
TRBV6-1	.	TRBD1	TRBJ2-3	CASSEARQGGTDTQYF	TGTGCCAGCAGTGAAGCGCGTCAGGGGGGCACAGATACGCAGTATTTT
TRBV7-3	.	TRBD2	TRBJ2-2	CASSKSPLAVNTGELFF	TGTGCCAGCAGCAAGTCTCCTCTAGCGGTAAACACCGGGGAGCTGTTTTTT
TRBV5-1	.	TRBD1	TRBJ2-5	CASSAMFTGTVEETQYF	TGCGCCAGCAGCGCTATGTTTACCGGGACAGTAGAAGAGACCCAGTACTTC
TRBV6-5	.	.	TRBJ1-5	CASSKVGGQPQHF	TGTGCCAGCAGTAAAGTGGGGGGTCAGCCCCAGCATTTT
TRBV28	.	.	TRBJ2-5	CASSGAGHQETQYF	TGTGCCTCCTCCGGGGCAGGCCATCAAGAGACCCAGTACTTC
TRBV11-2	.	TRBD1	TRBJ2-2	CASSMTGDTGELFF	TGTGCCAGCAGCATGACAGGGGACACCGGGGAGCTGTTTTTT
TRBV4-2	.	.	TRBJ2-2	CASSQDGRAGELFF	TGTGCCAGCAGCCAAGATGGTCGGGCCGGGGAGCTGTTTTTT
TRBV19	.	.	TRBJ2-3	CASSIAKNTDTQYF	TGTGCCAGTAGTATAGCAAAGAACACAGATACGCAGTATTTT
TRBV2	.	.	TRBJ2-3	CASSELEVPDTQYF	TGTGCCAGCAGTGAACTGGAAGTGCCAGATACGCAGTATTTT
TRBV18	.	TRBD1	TRBJ1-5	CASSPDRGGPQHF	TGTGCCAGCTCACCGGACAGGGGTGGTCCCCAGCATTTT
TRBV30	few	.	TRBJ1-1	CAWTTGNTEAFF	TGTGCCTGGACGACAGGGAACACTGAAGCTTTCTTT
TRBV6-1	.	TRBD1	TRBJ2-7	CASMGDRGKIYEQYF	TGTGCCAGCATGGGAGACAGGGGAAAGATCTACGAGCAGTACTTC
TRBV18	.	.	TRBJ2-5	CASSPPPGKWVETQYF	TGTGCCAGCTCACCACCGCCCGGTAAATGGGTAGAGACCCAGTACTTC
TRBV28	.	.	TRBJ2-7	CASSFGSKGEQYF	TGTGCCAGCAGTTTCGGTTCTAAGGGGGAGCAGTACTTC